The 9 T cell receptor beta chains presented below share a single source sample, sequenced in a study of spatial heterogeneity in lung cancer. TCRdb re-analysed the 5' RACE reads in MiXCR, keeping a single row per CDR3 protein. The table lists about 41,000 distinct CDR3 sequences, about 10% of them singletons, with 17% in the top ten. Time point given: blood at routine non-recurrence follow-up after resection. Sequenced material: PBMCs, taken at follow-up. The receptor source for this set is a female donor with early-stage non-small cell lung cancer.

This clonotype was found many times. The V gene is TRBV3-1, the J gene TRBJ1-3; 7 nucleotides line up with TRBD1. V trimming: 2 bases; J trimming: 0 bases; junction bases outside the gene matches: 7. Germline V gene sequence: CDR1 LGHDT, CDR2 YNNKEL (reference sequence). The CDR3 is made up of 17 amino acids. This CDR3 reads CASSQRSGQSSGNTIYF. CDR3 in DNA: TGTGCCAGCAGCCAAAGATCGGGACAGTCCTCTGGAAACACCATATATTTT.

CDR3 bases: TGTGCCAGCAGCTTAATGGAAAACGGTGGCTACACCTTC. It specifies CASSLMENGGYTF. The chain has TRBV7-8 and TRBJ1-2; D unresolved. V was shortened by 2 bases and J by 7 bases, with 11 bases between the two germline ends. CDR1 SGHVS and CDR2 FQNEAQ come from the germline V gene. This CDR3 spans 13 amino acids.

This clonotype was recorded a few times. The chain uses TRBV29-1 and TRBJ1-1, with D possibly being TRBD1 (5 bases). This CDR3 comprises 13 residues. The V end was cut by 7 bases, the J end by 4 bases, with 16 bases between. Germline lookup yields CDR1 SQVTM and CDR2 ANQGSEA. CDR3 nucleotides: TGCAGCGCCGGGAAGCTTGGGGGCACTGAAGCTTTCTTT. It specifies CSAGKLGGTEAFF.

The J gene is TRBJ1-3, the V gene TRBV28; 9 bases line up with TRBD1. The V and J ends lost 6 bases and 1 base, in that order; junction bases with no gene match: 4. Germline V gene data show CDR1 as MDHEN and CDR2 as SYDVKM. The CDR3 is made up of 15 amino acids. The CDR3 reads CASRRDRGSGNTIYF. The CDR3 nucleotides are TGTGCCAGCAGACGTGACAGGGGGTCTGGAAACACCATATATTTT.

In its sample, this clonotype was seen many times. The V call is TRBV7-6, the J call TRBJ2-5; D is ambiguous. Trimming left V 1 base short and J 2 bases short, with 14 bases between. This CDR3 is built from 16 residues. Germline CDR1 is SGHVS and CDR2 is FNYEAQ. In DNA form, the CDR3 reads TGTGCCAGCAGCTTAGGTTTGTTGTCAGGACAAGAGACCCAGTACTTC. Protein: CASSLGLLSGQETQYF.

This clonotype was found many times. This sequence joins TRBV19 and TRBJ1-6, with TRBD1 matching over 10 bases. Germline V gene lookup returns CDR1 LNHDA and CDR2 SQIVND (reference sequence). The V segment lost 2 bases and the J segment 10 bases; nucleotides outside the gene matches: 8. The CDR3 spans 16 residues. The CDR3 loop is CASSILPGQGMSPLHF. In nucleotides, the CDR3 is TGTGCCAGTAGTATACTACCGGGACAGGGGATGTCACCCCTCCACTTT.

This clonotype was seen only a few times. The gene calls are TRBV15 and TRBJ1-6; D remains unclear. V lost 8 bases and J lost 6, with 8 bases in between. Germline CDR1 reads LNHNV; CDR2 reads YYDKDF (reference sequence). The CDR3 has 12 residues. The CDR3 loop reads CATGRVNSPLHF. The CDR3 DNA reads TGTGCCACCGGTAGGGTTAATTCACCCCTCCACTTT.

This chain uses TRBV11-2 with TRBJ2-7, with D hard to call. The CDR3 runs to 13 residues. V lost 8 bases, J lost 0 bases, and 11 bases lay in between. Germline lookup yields CDR1 SGHAT and CDR2 FQNNGV. CDR3 coding DNA: TGTGCCAGCTCCCCAATTAGCTCCTACGAGCAGTACTTC. It encodes CASSPISSYEQYF.

The chain uses TRBV29-1 and TRBJ2-2, with TRBD2 matching 8 bases. This CDR3 is 14 amino acids long. With V trimmed by 2 bases and J by 7 bases, 6 bases remained unmatched. The V gene's germline CDR1 is SQVTM and CDR2 ANQGSEA. The CDR3 sequence: CSVELGRASGELFF. The CDR3 DNA reads TGCAGCGTTGAACTCGGGAGGGCCAGCGGGGAGCTGTTTTTT.